This T cell receptor (beta chain) was identified in a study of blood T cell repertoires in COVID-19 (dated by TCRdb to 2018 to 2021). Regarding the research as a whole: The collaborator samples originated in the United States, Italy and Spain and spanned the acute and convalescent phases of COVID-19. A freely available public database, intended as a resource for researchers studying the immune response to SARS-CoV-2, is where the repertoires were released. A de-identified subject ID, COVID-19 status, age in years and sex were almost always included in the sample metadata. The dataset comprised deeply sampled blood TCRbeta repertoires from subjects exposed to, actively infected with, or recovered from COVID-19. Samples were obtained from the ongoing ImmuneRACE study (first 160 participants) and from about 1,300 subjects provided by 6 global collaborators. HLA class I and class II types, where available, came from metadata supplied by the sample provider rather than from assay-based typing. The prospective study material was composed of cDNA or gDNA derived from T cells, B-cell-depleted T cells, or PBMCs. General findings and caveats noted by the study authors: The quantity of clinical and demographic metadata differed by source and by participant and was supplied without curation.

Of note for this clone: Its antigen is not yet known. The input lacks base qualities; no much larger clone sits a single base away.

TCRbeta CDR3 regions were amplified from genomic DNA by means of the immunoSEQ Assay, a bias-controlled multiplex PCR. In the paper's pipeline: The number of nucleated cells in each sample was estimated by amplification of reference gene primers within the assay. Sequence reads were collapsed and filtered to measure the absolute abundance of every unique TCRbeta CDR3 rearrangement. Productive Simpson clonality was computed per sample as the square root of Simpson's diversity index over productive rearrangements. Entries here come from immuneACCESS through TCRdb and include only in-frame sequences with V and J called. Some clones fail to appear in such tables; in the studies checked, an unresolved V gene covers under half of the shortfall, and the cause of the remainder is unknown. V and J calls and clone size come straight from that table; D and trimming were deduced from the DNA. The sample data list about 220,000 clones, and around 89% of these were observed just once. Jointly, the top ten make up roughly 15% of the sample.

Participants in the prospective study were aged about 18 to 95 years, lived in some 24 United States geographic areas, and enrolled through a virtual design. In the prospective study, participants were assigned to cohorts based on the clinical history participants reported in a screening survey and a study questionnaire. Exposed participants were defined as having been in contact with someone with a PCR-confirmed or clinician-diagnosed COVID-19 case within 2 weeks of study entry. In the prospective study, mobile phlebotomists collected whole blood, serum and a nasopharyngeal or oropharyngeal swab from each participant. Over a roughly two-month period, participants in the prospective study had the option of providing additional blood draws and questionnaires. Before DNA extraction, blood samples from the prospective study were shipped at room temperature or frozen. Cut back by 3 bases and 7 bases, the V and J ends lie 6 bases apart. The germline V gene (reference sequence) sets CDR1 to LNHDA and CDR2 to SQIVND. The CDR3 contains 12 residues, cysteine and phenylalanine counted. The kept DNA is CDR3 alone, 36 bases in frame from the first base.

The chain joins TRBV19 to TRBJ2-2; a confident D gene designation cannot be given. The sequence came from a man aged 25-45 years who had been exposed to COVID-19. Sequencing was done on a sample of PBMCs or T cells enriched from blood (not recorded which). The CDR3 region reads CASSIPFGELFF. The DNA sequence reads TGTGCCAGTAGTATCCCGTTCGGGGAGCTGTTTTTT.